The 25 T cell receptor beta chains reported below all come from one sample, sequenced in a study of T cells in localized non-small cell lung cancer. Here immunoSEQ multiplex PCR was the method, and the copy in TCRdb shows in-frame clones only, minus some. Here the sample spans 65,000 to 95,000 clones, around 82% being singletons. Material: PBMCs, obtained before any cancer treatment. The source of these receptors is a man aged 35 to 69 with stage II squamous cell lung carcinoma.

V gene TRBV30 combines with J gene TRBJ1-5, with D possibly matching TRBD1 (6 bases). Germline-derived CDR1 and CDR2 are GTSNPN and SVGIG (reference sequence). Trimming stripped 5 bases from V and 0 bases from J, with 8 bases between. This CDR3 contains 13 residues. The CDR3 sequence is CAWAGHSNQPQHF. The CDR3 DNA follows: TGTGCCTGGGCGGGACATAGCAATCAGCCCCAGCATTTT.

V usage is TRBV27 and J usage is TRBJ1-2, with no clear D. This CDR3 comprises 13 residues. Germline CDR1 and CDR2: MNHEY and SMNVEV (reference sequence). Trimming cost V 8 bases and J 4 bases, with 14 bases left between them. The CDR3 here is CASRLGEGYGYTF. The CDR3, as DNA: TGTGCCAGCCGTCTCGGCGAGGGCTATGGCTACACCTTC.

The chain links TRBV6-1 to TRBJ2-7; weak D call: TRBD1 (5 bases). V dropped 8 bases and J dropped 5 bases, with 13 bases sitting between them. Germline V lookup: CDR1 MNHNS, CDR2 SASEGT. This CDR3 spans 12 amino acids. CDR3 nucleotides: TGTGCCAGCGGCTCAAGGGGCGACGAGCAGTACTTC. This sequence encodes CASGSRGDEQYF.

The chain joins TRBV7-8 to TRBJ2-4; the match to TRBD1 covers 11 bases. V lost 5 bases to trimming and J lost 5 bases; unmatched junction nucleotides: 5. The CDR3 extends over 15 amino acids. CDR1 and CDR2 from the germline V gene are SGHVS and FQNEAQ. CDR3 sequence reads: CASSPRGQGENIQYF. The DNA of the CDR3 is TGTGCCAGCAGCCCGAGGGGACAGGGGGAAAACATTCAGTACTTC.

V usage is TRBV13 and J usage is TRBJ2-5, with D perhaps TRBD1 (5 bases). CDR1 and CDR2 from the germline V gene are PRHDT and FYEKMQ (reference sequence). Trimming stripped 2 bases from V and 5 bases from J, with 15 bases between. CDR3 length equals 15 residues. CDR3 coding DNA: TGTGCCAGCAGCTTAAGGCAGCTGGGGCGGGAGACCCAGTACTTC. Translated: CASSLRQLGRETQYF.

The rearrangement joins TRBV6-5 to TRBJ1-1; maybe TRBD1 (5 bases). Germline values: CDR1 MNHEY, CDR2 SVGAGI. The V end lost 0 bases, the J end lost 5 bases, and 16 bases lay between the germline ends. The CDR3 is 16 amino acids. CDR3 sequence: CASSYSVYRGRTEAFF. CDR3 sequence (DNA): TGTGCCAGCAGTTACTCGGTTTATCGGGGGAGAACTGAAGCTTTCTTT.

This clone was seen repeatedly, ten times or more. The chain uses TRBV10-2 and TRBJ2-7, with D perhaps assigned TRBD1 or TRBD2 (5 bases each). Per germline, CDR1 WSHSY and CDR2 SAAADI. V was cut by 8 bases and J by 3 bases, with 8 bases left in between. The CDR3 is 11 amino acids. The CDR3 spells CASQGDYEQYF. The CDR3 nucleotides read TGCGCCAGCCAGGGAGACTACGAGCAGTACTTC.

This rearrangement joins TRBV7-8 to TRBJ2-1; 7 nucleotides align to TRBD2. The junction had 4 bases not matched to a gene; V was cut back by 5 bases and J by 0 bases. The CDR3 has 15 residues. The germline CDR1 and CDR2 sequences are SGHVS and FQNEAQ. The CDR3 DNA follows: TGTGCCAGCAGCCTAAGCGGGGACTCCTACAATGAGCAGTTCTTC. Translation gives CASSLSGDSYNEQFF.

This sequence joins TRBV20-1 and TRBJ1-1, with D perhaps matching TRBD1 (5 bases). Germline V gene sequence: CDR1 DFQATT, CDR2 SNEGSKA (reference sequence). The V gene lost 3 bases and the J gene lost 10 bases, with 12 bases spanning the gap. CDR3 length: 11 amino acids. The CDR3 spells CSASFARAAFF. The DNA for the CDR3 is TGCAGTGCTAGTTTCGCCAGGGCAGCTTTCTTT.

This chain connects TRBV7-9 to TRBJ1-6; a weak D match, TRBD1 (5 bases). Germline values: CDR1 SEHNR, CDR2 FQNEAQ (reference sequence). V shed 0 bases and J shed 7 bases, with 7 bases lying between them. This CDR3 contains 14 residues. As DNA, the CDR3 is TGTGCCAGCAGCTTAGCAGGGGCCAATTCACCCCTCCACTTT. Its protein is CASSLAGANSPLHF.

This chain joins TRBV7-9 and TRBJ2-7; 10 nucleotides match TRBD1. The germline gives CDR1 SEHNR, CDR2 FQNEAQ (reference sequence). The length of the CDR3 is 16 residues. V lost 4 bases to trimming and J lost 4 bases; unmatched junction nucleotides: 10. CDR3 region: CASSSTTGTGDYEQYF. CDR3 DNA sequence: TGTGCCAGCAGCTCCACGACCGGGACAGGGGATTACGAGCAGTACTTC.

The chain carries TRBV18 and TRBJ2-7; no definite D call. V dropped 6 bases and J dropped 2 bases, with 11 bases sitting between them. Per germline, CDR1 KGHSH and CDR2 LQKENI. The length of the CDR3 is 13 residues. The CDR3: CASSQAAPYEQYF. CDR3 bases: TGTGCCAGCTCCCAAGCAGCCCCCTACGAGCAGTACTTC.

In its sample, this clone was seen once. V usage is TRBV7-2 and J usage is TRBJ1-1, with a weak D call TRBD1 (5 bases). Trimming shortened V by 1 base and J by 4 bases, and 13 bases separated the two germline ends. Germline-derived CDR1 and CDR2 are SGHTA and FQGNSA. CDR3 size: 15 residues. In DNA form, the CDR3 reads TGTGCCAGCAGCTTAGGGTTGGTGGGGGGCACTGAAGCTTTCTTT. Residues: CASSLGLVGGTEAFF.

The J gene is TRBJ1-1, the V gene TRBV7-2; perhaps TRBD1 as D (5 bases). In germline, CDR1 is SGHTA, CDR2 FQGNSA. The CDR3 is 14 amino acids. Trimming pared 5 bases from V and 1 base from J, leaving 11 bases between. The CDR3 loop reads CASSISGANTEAFF. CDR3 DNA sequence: TGTGCCAGCAGCATTTCCGGGGCGAACACTGAAGCTTTCTTT.

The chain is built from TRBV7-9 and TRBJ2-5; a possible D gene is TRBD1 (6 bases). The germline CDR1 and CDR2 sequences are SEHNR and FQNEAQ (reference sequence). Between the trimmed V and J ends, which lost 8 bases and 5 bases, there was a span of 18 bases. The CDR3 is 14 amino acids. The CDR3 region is CASLRQGRAETQYF. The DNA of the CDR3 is TGTGCCAGCCTGAGGCAGGGGCGCGCGGAGACCCAGTACTTC.

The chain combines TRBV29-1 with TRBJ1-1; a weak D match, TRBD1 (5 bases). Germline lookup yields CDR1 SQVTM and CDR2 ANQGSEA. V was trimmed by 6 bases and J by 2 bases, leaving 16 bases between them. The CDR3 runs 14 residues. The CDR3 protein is CSVPPDSRNTEAFF. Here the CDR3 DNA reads TGCAGCGTCCCCCCCGACAGCCGAAACACTGAAGCTTTCTTT.

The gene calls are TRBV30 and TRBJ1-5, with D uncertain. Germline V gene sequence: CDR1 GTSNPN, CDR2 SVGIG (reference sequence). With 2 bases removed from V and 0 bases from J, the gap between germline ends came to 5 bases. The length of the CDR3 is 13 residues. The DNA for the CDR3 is TGTGCCTGGAGTTGGGATAGCAATCAGCCCCAGCATTTT. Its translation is CAWSWDSNQPQHF.

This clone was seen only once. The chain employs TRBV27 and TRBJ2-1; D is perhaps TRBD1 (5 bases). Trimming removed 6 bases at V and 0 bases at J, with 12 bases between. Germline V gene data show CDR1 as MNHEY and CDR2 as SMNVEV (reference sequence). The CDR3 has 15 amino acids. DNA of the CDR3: TGTGCCAGCAGCCTAAGGGGCCTCTCCTACAATGAGCAGTTCTTC. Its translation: CASSLRGLSYNEQFF.

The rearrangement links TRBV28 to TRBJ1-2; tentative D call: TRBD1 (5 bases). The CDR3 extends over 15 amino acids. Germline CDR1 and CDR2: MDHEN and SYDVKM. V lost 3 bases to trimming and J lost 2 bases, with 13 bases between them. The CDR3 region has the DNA TGTGCCAGCAGTTTGACCGGGAGGGGAAACTATGGCTACACCTTC. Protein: CASSLTGRGNYGYTF.

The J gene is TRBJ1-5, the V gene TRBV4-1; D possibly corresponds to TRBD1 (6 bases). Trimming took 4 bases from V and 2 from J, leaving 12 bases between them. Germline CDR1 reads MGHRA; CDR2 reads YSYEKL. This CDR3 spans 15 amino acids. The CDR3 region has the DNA TGCGCCAGCAGCCTACAGGGAGGGGGCAATCAGCCCCAGCATTTT. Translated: CASSLQGGGNQPQHF.

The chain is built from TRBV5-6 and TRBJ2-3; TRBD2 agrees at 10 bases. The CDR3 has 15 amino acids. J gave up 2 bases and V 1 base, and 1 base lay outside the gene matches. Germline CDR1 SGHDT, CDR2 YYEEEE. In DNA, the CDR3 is TGTGCCAGCAGCTTGACTAGCGGGGACACAGATACGCAGTATTTT. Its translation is CASSLTSGDTDTQYF. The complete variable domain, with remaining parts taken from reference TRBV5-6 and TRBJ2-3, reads DAGVTQSPTHLIKTRGQQVTLRCSPKSGHDTVSWYQQALGQGPQFIFQYYEEEERQRGNFPDRFSGHQFPNYSSELNVNALLLGDSALYLCASSLTSGDTDTQYFGPGTRLTVL.

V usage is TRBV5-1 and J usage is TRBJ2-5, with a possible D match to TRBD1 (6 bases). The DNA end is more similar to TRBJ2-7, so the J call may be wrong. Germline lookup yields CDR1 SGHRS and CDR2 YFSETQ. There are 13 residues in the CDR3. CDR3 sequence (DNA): TGCGCCAGCAGCCCGGACAGCACCTACGAGCAGTACTTC. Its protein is CASSPDSTYEQYF.

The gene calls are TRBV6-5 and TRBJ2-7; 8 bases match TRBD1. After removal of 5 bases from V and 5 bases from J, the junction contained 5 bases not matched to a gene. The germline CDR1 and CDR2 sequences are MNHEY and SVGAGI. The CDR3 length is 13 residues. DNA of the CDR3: TGTGCCAGCAGTAGACAGGGGATGGACGAGCAGTACTTC. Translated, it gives CASSRQGMDEQYF.

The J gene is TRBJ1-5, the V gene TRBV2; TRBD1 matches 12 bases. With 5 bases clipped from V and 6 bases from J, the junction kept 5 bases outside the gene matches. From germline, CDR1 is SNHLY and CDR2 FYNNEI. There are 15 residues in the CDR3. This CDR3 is CASSRDRGPIQPQHF. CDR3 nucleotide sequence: TGTGCCAGCAGTCGGGACAGGGGGCCGATTCAGCCCCAGCATTTT.

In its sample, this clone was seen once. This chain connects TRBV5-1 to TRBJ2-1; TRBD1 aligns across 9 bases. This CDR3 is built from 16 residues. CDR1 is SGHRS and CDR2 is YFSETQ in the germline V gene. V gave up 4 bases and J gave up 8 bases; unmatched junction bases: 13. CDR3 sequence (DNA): TGCGCCAGCAGCCCCCGGCCGGGACAGGGTAAGCATGAGCAGTTCTTC. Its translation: CASSPRPGQGKHEQFF.